This TCR beta chain was obtained from a study of cytotoxic CD8 clonotypes in ibrutinib-treated CLL. About the study: Response samples were drawn at a median of approximately 11 months of treatment, range 6 to 36.

Genomic DNA in an amount of about 2 micrograms was extracted from cryopreserved PBMCs and used for the preparation of TCR beta libraries. Broader study findings: Having risen at ibrutinib response, clonality had fallen back toward baseline by progression.

About this clone itself: The antigen remains undetermined.

The method was immunoSEQ multiplex PCR; TCRdb's version includes in-frame clones alone and lacks a portion of them. The sample contains approximately 42,000 clones, 60% to 75% of which appear only once. This material consisted of PBMCs, taken after 12 months of ibrutinib treatment. This clonotype was sampled from a human donor with chronic lymphocytic leukemia.

Here the CDR3 reads CASSVWTPNTEAFF. The CDR3 DNA sequence: TGTGCCAGCAGTGTTTGGACACCGAACACTGAAGCTTTCTTT. The J gene is TRBJ1-1, the V gene TRBV6-1, with D perhaps TRBD1 (5 bases). Trimming pared 4 bases from V and 1 base from J, leaving 10 bases between. The V gene's germline CDR1 is MNHNS and CDR2 SASEGT. The CDR3 is made up of 14 amino acids.